A selection of T cell receptor beta chains follows, all from one sample in a study of early T cells in non-severe SARS-CoV-2 infection. TCRdb re-derived calls from the 5' RACE reads in MiXCR, one entry per CDR3 protein. There are around 76,000 distinct CDR3 sequences in the sample; 12% occur only once, and 3.5% to 5% lies in the top ten. Sequencing was performed on whole blood. The source of these receptors is an adult who was a healthcare worker with PCR-confirmed SARS-CoV-2 infection or an uninfected control (not recorded which). CDR3s include the opening cysteine and the closing phenylalanine or tryptophan. A D gene is named only where the DNA matches it firmly. Clone size, where shown, is once, few, many, or a class for clones that have expanded.

J | size | length | V | D | DNA | CDR3
TRBJ1-1 | few | 13 | TRBV28 | . | TGTGCCAGCAAACGGGGGGCTACGGGCGAAGCTTTCTTT | CASKRGATGEAFF
TRBJ2-7 | . | 15 | TRBV7-9 | . | TGTGCCAGCAGCTCTAGGGTTCGAAACTCCTACGAGCAGTACTTC | CASSSRVRNSYEQYF
TRBJ2-5 | few | 14 | TRBV5-1 | . | TGCGCCAGCAGCGGTGGACACCTCGGAGAGACCCAGTACTTC | CASSGGHLGETQYF
TRBJ2-1 | many | 9 | TRBV9 | . | TGTGCCAGCGTGGGATGGCAGTTCTTC | CASVGWQFF
TRBJ2-1 | few | 15 | TRBV20-1 | . | TGCAGTGCTAGAGATCAGGGGACTGAGTACAATGAGCAGTTCTTC | CSARDQGTEYNEQFF
TRBJ2-1 | many | 18 | TRBV5-1 | . | TGCGCCAGCAACGGGGGAAGGGGGTCGAAGAAGCCCTACAATGAGCAGTTCTTC | CASNGGRGSKKPYNEQFF
TRBJ1-2 | many | 17 | TRBV28 | TRBD1 | TGTGCCAGCAGTTACAGACAGGGGGAAAGTTCTAACTATGGCTACACCTTC | CASSYRQGESSNYGYTF
TRBJ2-5 | many | 14 | TRBV10-3 | . | TGTGCCATCAGTGGGGCAGTTACCCAAGAGACCCAGTACTTC | CAISGAVTQETQYF
TRBJ1-5 | . | 15 | TRBV28 | . | TGTGCCAGCAGTTTATCGGGGGGCCCCAATCAGCCCCAGCATTTT | CASSLSGGPNQPQHF
TRBJ2-7 | few | 14 | TRBV12-3/TRBV12-4 | TRBD2 | TGTGCCAGCACCTTAGCGGGACACTCCTACGAGCAGTACTTC | CASTLAGHSYEQYF
TRBJ1-5 | . | 15 | TRBV27 | . | TGTGCCAGCAGTTCGCGGCCCCTAGGCAATCAGCCCCAGCATTTT | CASSSRPLGNQPQHF
TRBJ1-1 | many | 14 | TRBV12-3/TRBV12-4 | TRBD1 | TGTGCCAGCAGTCCGACAGGGACCAACACTGAAGCTTTCTTT | CASSPTGTNTEAFF
TRBJ2-7 | few | 13 | TRBV27 | . | TGTGCCAGCAGATCGACGGTCGCCTACGAGCAGTACTTC | CASRSTVAYEQYF
TRBJ2-1 | many | 14 | TRBV28 | TRBD2 | TGTGCCAGCAGGTCCGGGACTAGCGTGTTTGAGCAGTTCTTC | CASRSGTSVFEQFF
TRBJ2-3 | many | 13 | TRBV3-1 | TRBD2 | TGTGCCACAGGACTAGCGGTCCCAAATACGCAGTATTTT | CATGLAVPNTQYF
TRBJ2-3 | . | 16 | TRBV9 | . | TGTGCCAGCAGCCTCCAAGGGGGGACTAATTATGATACGCAGTATTTT | CASSLQGGTNYDTQYF
TRBJ2-3 | . | 14 | TRBV11-3 | TRBD2 | TGTGCCAGCAGCGGACTAGCGGACACAGATACGCAGTATTTT | CASSGLADTDTQYF
TRBJ1-2 | many | 9 | TRBV20-1 | . | TGCAGTGCGAACGAAGGCTACACCTTC | CSANEGYTF
TRBJ2-2 | few | 14 | TRBV20-1 | . | TGCAGTGCTCGGGGCGGTCGGAACACCGGGGAGCTGTTTTTT | CSARGGRNTGELFF
TRBJ2-7 | . | 15 | TRBV24-1 | TRBD1 | TGTGCCACCAGTGACCTCCGGGACAGGTTTTCCGAGCAGTACTTC | CATSDLRDRFSEQYF
TRBJ2-2 | . | 14 | TRBV6-5 | . | TGTGCCAGCAGTTACTCGGGGGGCACCGGGGAGCTGTTTTTT | CASSYSGGTGELFF
TRBJ2-3 | . | 13 | TRBV24-1 | . | TGTGCCACCAGTGTGGCTAGCACAGATACGCAGTATTTT | CATSVASTDTQYF
TRBJ1-1 | few | 14 | TRBV25-1 | . | TGTGCCAGCAGTGAACACAGGGCGAACACTGAAGCTTTCTTT | CASSEHRANTEAFF
TRBJ1-5 | many | 15 | TRBV7-2 | . | TGTGCCAGCAGCCTCCGACAGGTCGGCAATCAGCCCCAGCATTTT | CASSLRQVGNQPQHF
TRBJ2-5 | . | 15 | TRBV7-9 | . | TGTGCCAGCAGCTCCTTATCAGGGAGAGAAGAGACCCAGTACTTC | CASSSLSGREETQYF